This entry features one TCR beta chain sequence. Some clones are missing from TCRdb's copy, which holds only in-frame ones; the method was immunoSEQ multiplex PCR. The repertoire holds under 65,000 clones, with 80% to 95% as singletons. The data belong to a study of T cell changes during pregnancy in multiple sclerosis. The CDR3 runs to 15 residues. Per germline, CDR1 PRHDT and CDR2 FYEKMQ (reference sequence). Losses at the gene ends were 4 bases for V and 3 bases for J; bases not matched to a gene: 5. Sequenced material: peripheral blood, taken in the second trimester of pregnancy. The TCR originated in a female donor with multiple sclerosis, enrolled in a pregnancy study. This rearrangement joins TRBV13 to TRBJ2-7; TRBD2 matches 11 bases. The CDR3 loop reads CASSSGLAGDYEQYF. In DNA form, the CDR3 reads TGTGCCAGCAGCTCAGGACTAGCGGGTGACTACGAGCAGTACTTC.